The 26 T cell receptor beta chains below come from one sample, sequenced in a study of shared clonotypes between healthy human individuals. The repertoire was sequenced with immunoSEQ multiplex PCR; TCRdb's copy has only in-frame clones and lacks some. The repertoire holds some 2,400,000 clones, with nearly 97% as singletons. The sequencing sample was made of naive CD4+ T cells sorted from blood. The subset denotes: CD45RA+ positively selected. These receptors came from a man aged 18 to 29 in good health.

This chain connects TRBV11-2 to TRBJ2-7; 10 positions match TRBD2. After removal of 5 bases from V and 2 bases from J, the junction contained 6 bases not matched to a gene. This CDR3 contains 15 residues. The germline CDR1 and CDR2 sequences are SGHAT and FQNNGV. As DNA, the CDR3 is TGTGCCAGCAGCCGTACTAGCGGGGCGACCTACGAGCAGTACTTC. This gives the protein CASSRTSGATYEQYF.

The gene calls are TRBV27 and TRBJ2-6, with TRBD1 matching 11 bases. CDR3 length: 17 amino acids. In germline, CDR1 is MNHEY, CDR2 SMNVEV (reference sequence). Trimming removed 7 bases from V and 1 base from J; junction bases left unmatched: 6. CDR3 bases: TGTGCCAGCACCTCTGGGACAGGGGGGTCTGGGGCCAACGTCCTGACTTTC. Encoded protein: CASTSGTGGSGANVLTF.

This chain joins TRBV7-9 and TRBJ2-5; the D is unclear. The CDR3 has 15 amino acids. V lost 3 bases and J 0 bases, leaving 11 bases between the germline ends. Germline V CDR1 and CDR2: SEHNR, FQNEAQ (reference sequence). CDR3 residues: CASSFFRDNQETQYF. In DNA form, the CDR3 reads TGTGCCAGCAGCTTCTTCCGAGACAACCAAGAGACCCAGTACTTC.

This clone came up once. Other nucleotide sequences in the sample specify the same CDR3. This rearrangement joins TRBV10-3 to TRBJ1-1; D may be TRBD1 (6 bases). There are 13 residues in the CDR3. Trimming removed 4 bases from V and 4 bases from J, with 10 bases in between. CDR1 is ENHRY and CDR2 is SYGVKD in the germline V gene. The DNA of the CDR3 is TGTGCCATCAGTGGAACAGGGCTCACTGAAGCTTTCTTT. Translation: CAISGTGLTEAFF.

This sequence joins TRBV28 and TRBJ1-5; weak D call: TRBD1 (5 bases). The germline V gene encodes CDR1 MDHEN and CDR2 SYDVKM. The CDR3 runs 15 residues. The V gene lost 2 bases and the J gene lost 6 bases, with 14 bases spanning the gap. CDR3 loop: CASSLGTRGAQPQHF. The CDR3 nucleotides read TGTGCCAGCAGTTTAGGGACCCGAGGGGCTCAGCCCCAGCATTTT.

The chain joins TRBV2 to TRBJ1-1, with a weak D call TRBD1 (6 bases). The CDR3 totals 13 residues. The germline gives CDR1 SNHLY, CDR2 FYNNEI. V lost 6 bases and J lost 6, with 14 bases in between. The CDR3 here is CASSRNREAEAFF. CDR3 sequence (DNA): TGTGCCAGCAGCCGGAACAGGGAGGCTGAAGCTTTCTTT.

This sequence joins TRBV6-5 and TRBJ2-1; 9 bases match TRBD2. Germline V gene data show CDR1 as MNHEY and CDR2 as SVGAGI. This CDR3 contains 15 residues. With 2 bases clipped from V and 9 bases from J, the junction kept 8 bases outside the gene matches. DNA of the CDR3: TGTGCCAGCAGTTACGAGCGGGGGGCCGGGAGTGAGCAGTTCTTC. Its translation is CASSYERGAGSEQFF.

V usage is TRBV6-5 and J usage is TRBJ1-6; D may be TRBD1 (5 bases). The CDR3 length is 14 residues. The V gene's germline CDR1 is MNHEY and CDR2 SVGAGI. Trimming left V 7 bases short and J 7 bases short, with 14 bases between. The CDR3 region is CASTLGQGNSPLHF. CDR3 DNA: TGTGCCAGCACCTTGGGGCAGGGAAATTCACCCCTCCACTTT.

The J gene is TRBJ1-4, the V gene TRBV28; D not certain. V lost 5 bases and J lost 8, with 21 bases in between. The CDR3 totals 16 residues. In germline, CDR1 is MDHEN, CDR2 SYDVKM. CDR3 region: CASSIPGEAAREKLFF. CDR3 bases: TGTGCCAGCAGTATACCCGGAGAAGCAGCGAGGGAAAAACTGTTTTTT.

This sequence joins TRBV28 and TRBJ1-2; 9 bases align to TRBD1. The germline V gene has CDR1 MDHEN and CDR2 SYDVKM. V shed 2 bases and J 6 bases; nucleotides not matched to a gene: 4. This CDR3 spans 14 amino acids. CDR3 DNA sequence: TGTGCCAGCAGTTTAGCGACAGGGGGGAATGGCTACACCTTC. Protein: CASSLATGGNGYTF.

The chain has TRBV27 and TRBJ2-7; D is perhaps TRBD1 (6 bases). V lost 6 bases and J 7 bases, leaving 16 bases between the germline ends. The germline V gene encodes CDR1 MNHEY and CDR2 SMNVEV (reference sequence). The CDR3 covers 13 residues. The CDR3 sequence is CASSSDRPREQYF. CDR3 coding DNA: TGTGCCAGCAGCTCGGACAGACCCCGAGAGCAGTACTTC.

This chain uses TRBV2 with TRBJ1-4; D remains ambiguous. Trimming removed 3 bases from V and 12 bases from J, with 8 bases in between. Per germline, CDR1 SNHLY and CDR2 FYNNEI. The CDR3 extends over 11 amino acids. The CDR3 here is CASSDAGELFF. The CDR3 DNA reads TGTGCCAGCAGTGATGCTGGGGAACTGTTTTTT.

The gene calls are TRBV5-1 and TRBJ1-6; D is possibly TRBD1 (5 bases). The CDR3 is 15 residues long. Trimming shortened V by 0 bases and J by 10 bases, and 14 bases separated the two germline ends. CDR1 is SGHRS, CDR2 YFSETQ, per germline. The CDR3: CASSLDTGYGSPLHF. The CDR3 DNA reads TGCGCCAGCAGCTTGGATACAGGTTACGGATCACCCCTCCACTTT.

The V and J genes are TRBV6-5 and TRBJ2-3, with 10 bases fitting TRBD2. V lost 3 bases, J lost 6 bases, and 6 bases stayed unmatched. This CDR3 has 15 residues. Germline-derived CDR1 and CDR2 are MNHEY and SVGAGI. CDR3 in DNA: TGTGCCAGCAGTTATAGCGGGGGGCCGGAGGATACGCAGTATTTT. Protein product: CASSYSGGPEDTQYF.

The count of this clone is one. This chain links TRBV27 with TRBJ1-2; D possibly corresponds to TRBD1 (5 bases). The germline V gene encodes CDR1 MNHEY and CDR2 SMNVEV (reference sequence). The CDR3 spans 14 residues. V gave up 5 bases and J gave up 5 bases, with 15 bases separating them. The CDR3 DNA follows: TGTGCCAGCAGTAATGGGAGGGGCGTTTATGGCTACACCTTC. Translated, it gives CASSNGRGVYGYTF.

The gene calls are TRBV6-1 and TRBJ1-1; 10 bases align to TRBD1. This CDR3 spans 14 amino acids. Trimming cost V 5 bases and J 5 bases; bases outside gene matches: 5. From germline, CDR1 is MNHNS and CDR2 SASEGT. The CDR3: CASSRQGAYTEAFF. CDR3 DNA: TGTGCCAGCAGTAGACAGGGGGCTTATACTGAAGCTTTCTTT.

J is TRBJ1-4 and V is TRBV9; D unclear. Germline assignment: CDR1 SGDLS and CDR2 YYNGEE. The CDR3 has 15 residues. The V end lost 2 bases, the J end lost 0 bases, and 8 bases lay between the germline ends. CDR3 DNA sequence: TGTGCCAGCAGCGTTAGTGCCGCAACTAATGAAAAACTGTTTTTT. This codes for CASSVSAATNEKLFF.

This chain's CDR3 is CASSLFWFSGANVLTF. The CDR3 DNA sequence: TGTGCCAGCAGCTTATTCTGGTTCTCTGGGGCCAACGTCCTGACTTTC. The chain recombines TRBV7-9 with TRBJ2-6; no reliable D call. This CDR3 spans 16 amino acids. V was cut by 2 bases and J by 0 bases, with 8 bases left in between. In germline, CDR1 is SEHNR, CDR2 FQNEAQ (reference sequence).

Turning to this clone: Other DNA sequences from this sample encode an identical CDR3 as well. CDR3 in DNA: TGCGCCAGCAGCTTGGTAGGGTCTGGCTACGAGCAGTACTTC. Protein sequence: CASSLVGSGYEQYF. The V gene is TRBV5-1, the J gene TRBJ2-7; D unclear. V was pared by 0 bases and J by 3 bases, with 10 bases between. Looked up from germline, CDR1 is SGHRS and CDR2 is YFSETQ. The CDR3 has 14 residues. Full variable domain (missing parts from reference TRBV5-1 and TRBJ2-7): KAGVTQTPRYLIKTRGQQVTLSCSPISGHRSVSWYQQTPGQGLQFLFEYFSETQRNKGNFPGRFSGRQFSNSRSEMNVSTLELGDSALYLCASSLVGSGYEQYFGPGTRLTVT.

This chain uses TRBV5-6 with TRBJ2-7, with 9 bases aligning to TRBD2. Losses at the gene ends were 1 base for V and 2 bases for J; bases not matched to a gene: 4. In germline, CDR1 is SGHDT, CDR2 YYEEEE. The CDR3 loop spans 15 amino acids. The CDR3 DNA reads TGTGCCAGCAGCTTGTATCCTAGCGGGGCCTACGAGCAGTACTTC. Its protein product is CASSLYPSGAYEQYF.

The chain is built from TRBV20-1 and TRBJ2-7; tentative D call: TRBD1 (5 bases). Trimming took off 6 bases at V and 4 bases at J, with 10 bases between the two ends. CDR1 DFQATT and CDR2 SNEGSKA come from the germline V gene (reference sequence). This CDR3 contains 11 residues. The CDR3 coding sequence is TGCAGTGCACCTCGACAGTACGAGCAGTACTTC. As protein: CSAPRQYEQYF.

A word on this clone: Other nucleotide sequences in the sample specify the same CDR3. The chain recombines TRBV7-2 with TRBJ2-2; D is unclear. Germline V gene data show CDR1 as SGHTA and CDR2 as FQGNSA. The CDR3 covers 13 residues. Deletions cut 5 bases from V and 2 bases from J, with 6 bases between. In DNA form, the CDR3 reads TGTGCCAGCAGCCGCTATAACACCGGGGAGCTGTTTTTT. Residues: CASSRYNTGELFF. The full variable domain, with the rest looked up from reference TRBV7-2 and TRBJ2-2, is GAGVSQSPSNKVTEKGKDVELRCDPISGHTALYWYRQSLGQGLEFLIYFQGNSAPDKSGLPSDRFSAERTGGSVSTLTIQRTQQEDSAVYLCASSRYNTGELFFGEGSRLTVL.

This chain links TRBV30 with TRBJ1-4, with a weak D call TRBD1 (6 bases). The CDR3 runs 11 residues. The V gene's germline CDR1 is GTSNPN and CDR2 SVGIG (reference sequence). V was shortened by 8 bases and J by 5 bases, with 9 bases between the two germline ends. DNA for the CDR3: TGTGCCGGACAGAGAAATGAAAAACTGTTTTTT. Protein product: CAGQRNEKLFF.

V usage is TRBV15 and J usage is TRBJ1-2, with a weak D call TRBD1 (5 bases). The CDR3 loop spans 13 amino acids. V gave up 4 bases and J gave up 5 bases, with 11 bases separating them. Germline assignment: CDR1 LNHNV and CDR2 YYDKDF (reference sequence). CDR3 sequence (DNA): TGTGCCACCAGCAACCTCGACAGTTATGGCTACACCTTC. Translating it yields CATSNLDSYGYTF.

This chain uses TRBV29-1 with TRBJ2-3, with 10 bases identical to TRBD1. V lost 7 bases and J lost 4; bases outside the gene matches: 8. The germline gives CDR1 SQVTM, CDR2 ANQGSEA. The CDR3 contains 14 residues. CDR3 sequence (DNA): TGCAGCGCAAGCCGGGACAGGGGATCAGATACGCAGTATTTT. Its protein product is CSASRDRGSDTQYF.

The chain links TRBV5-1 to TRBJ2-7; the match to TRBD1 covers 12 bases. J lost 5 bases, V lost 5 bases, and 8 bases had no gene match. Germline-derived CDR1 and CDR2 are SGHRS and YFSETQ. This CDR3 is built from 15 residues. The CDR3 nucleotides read TGCGCCAGCAGAAGGCCGGGACAGGGGGCTGACGAGCAGTACTTC. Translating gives CASRRPGQGADEQYF.